This T cell receptor beta chain was documented in a study of response to subunit inactivated influenza vaccine. TCRdb re-called the RT-PCR reads with MiXCR, one entry per CDR3 protein. The sample shows about 480,000 distinct CDR3 sequences, approximately 11% of them seen only once. As for this clonotype: The antigen remains unidentified.

This CDR3 region has 15 residues. V lost 1 base to trimming and J lost 7 bases, with 14 bases between them. Germline V gene data show CDR1 as WSHSY and CDR2 as SAAADI. Study results and caveats: Seasonal influenza vaccination, on each occasion, was suggested by the authors to recruit few new T cells.

Source: PBMCs from blood, taken roughly 46 days after vaccination. The receptor comes from a man in his fifties or sixties who received an inactivated influenza vaccine. V gene TRBV10-2 combines with J gene TRBJ2-1, with D possibly matching TRBD2 (6 bases). The chain's CDR3 is CASSEWRALWNEQFF. The DNA for the CDR3 is TGCGCCAGCAGTGAGTGGAGGGCCCTCTGGAATGAGCAGTTCTTC.